This T cell receptor (beta chain) was captured by sequencing in a study of PD-L1 blockade in urothelial cancer. Study overall: Between 0 and 3 prior chemotherapy regimens had been given to patients.

The repertoire was sequenced with immunoSEQ multiplex PCR; TCRdb's copy has only in-frame clones and lacks some. The repertoire holds about 83,000 clones, with about 90% as singletons. Overall study findings and caveats: Expansion of tumor-associated blood clones at 3 weeks was greater in durable-benefit patients.

In the case of this clone: The target antigen is unknown.

The sequencing used PBMCs, collected around atezolizumab (anti-PD-L1) treatment. This TCR came from a woman aged 70 to 79 with urothelial cancer.

The CDR3 DNA follows: TGTGCCAGCAGCGTAGTCGGTAGCGGGAGTACTCGGGAGACCCAGTACTTC. Translating gives CASSVVGSGSTRETQYF. The rearrangement links TRBV9 to TRBJ2-5, with 9 bases lining up with TRBD2. This CDR3 spans 17 amino acids. After removal of 0 bases from V and 5 bases from J, the junction contained 11 bases not matched to a gene. Per germline, CDR1 SGDLS and CDR2 YYNGEE.